These 9 T cell receptor beta chains share one sample of origin, sequenced in a study of blood T cell repertoires in COVID-19. Sequenced by immunoSEQ multiplex PCR; TCRdb stores in-frame clones only, minus some. The sample includes around 500,000 clones, roughly 90% of them seen just once. Sequenced input: PBMCs or T cells enriched from blood (not recorded which). The receptors originated from a woman in her thirties or forties who had recovered from COVID-19.

This clone was counted once. The rearrangement links TRBV15 to TRBJ2-7; 8 bases fit TRBD2. The ends lost 1 base at V and 9 bases at J; junction bases unmatched: 14. Germline V gives CDR1 LNHNV, CDR2 YYDKDF (reference sequence). The CDR3 is 16 amino acids. The CDR3 reads CATSRAPSGTRKGQYF. CDR3 DNA: TGTGCCACCAGCAGAGCTCCGTCCGGGACTAGGAAAGGGCAGTACTTC.

The chain couples TRBV5-8 to TRBJ1-3, with no clear D. In germline, CDR1 is SGHTS, CDR2 YDEGEE. The CDR3 consists of 16 residues. Trimming removed 6 bases at V and 0 bases at J, with 16 bases between. As DNA, the CDR3 is TGTGCCAGCAAATACCCCGGGGTCTACTCTGGAAACACCATATATTTT. Its translation is CASKYPGVYSGNTIYF. The whole variable domain, remainder taken from reference TRBV5-8 and TRBJ1-3, is EAGVTQSPTHLIKTRGQQATLRCSPISGHTSVYWYQQALGLGLQFLLWYDEGEERNRGNFPPRFSGRQFPNYSSELNVNALELEDSALYLCASKYPGVYSGNTIYFGEGSWLTVV.

V usage is TRBV10-3 and J usage is TRBJ2-5; D possibly corresponds to TRBD2 (6 bases). The CDR3 is 14 residues long. Germline V gene sequence: CDR1 ENHRY, CDR2 SYGVKD. V shed 4 bases and J shed 2 bases, with 11 bases lying between them. CDR3 in DNA: TGTGCCATCAGTGGGGGACTCGGACAAGAGACCCAGTACTTC. This gives the protein CAISGGLGQETQYF.

The J gene is TRBJ1-1, the V gene TRBV19, with D maybe TRBD1 (5 bases). The germline V gene has CDR1 LNHDA and CDR2 SQIVND (reference sequence). The CDR3 is 16 residues long. V lost 7 bases, J lost 4 bases, and 22 bases lay in between. Here the CDR3 DNA reads TGTGCCAGTAAGGAACAGGAAATGTCAATGGGCACTGAAGCTTTCTTT. Its translation is CASKEQEMSMGTEAFF.

This clone was observed once. The rearrangement links TRBV18 to TRBJ2-5; 13 nucleotides match TRBD2. CDR1 and CDR2 from the germline V gene are KGHSH and LQKENI. The CDR3 totals 15 residues. V trimming: 4 bases; J trimming: 4 bases; junction bases outside the gene matches: 3. The DNA of the CDR3 is TGTGCCAGCTCACGCGGACTAGCGGGAGCAGAGACCCAGTACTTC. Residues: CASSRGLAGAETQYF.

Here the CDR3 DNA reads TGTGCCAGCACCCCCTCGGGGGGGCTGGCTAACTATGGCTACACCTTC. Translated: CASTPSGGLANYGYTF. The genes are TRBV5-5 and TRBJ1-2; a weak D match, TRBD1 (6 bases). Between the trimmed V and J ends, which lost 6 bases and 0 bases, there was a span of 18 bases. CDR1 is SGHKS, CDR2 YYEKEE, per germline (reference sequence). The CDR3 runs 16 residues.

The V gene is TRBV10-3, the J gene TRBJ2-1, with D possibly TRBD2 on 6 matching bases. The CDR3 consists of 16 residues. V shed 4 bases and J shed 0 bases, with 13 bases lying between them. Germline CDR1 is ENHRY and CDR2 is SYGVKD. The CDR3 loop is CAISAWGDSSYNEQFF. CDR3 sequence (DNA): TGTGCCATCAGTGCTTGGGGGGATAGCTCCTACAATGAGCAGTTCTTC.

This clone was counted once. CDR3 nucleotide sequence: TGCAGCGTCCGGCTTGGGACAGCTAGCTCCTACAATGAGCAGTTCTTC. This encodes CSVRLGTASSYNEQFF. This sequence joins TRBV29-1 and TRBJ2-1; 7 bases align to TRBD1. Germline CDR1 is SQVTM and CDR2 is ANQGSEA. The junction had 11 bases not matched to a gene; V was cut back by 6 bases and J by 0 bases. This CDR3 region has 16 residues.

This sequence joins TRBV7-9 and TRBJ2-7; possibly TRBD1 for D (6 bases). V was cut by 5 bases and J by 6 bases, with 20 bases left in between. The CDR3 sequence is 15 residues long. Per germline, CDR1 SEHNR and CDR2 FQNEAQ (reference sequence). Here the CDR3 reads CASSQGQKPTSEQYF. The CDR3 DNA follows: TGTGCCAGCAGCCAGGGGCAGAAACCGACGAGCGAGCAGTACTTC.